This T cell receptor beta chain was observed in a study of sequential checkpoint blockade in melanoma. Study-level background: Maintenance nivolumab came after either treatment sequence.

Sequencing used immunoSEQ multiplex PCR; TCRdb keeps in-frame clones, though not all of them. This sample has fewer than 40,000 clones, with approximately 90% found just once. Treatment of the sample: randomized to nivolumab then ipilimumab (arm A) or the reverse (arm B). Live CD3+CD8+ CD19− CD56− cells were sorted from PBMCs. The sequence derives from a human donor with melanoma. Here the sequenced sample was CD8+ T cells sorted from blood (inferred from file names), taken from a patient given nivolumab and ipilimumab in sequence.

CDR3 nucleotide sequence: TGCGCCAGCAGTGAGTCGAGGGGGTATCAGCCCCAGCATTTT. It specifies CASSESRGYQPQHF. V is TRBV10-2 and J is TRBJ1-5, with D possibly TRBD1 on 6 matching bases. Trimming shortened V by 0 bases and J by 5 bases, and 8 bases separated the two germline ends. Germline V CDR1 and CDR2: WSHSY, SAAADI. There are 14 residues in the CDR3.